The 27 T cell receptor beta chains reported below all come from one sample, sequenced in a study of blood T cell repertoires in COVID-19. The protocol was immunoSEQ multiplex PCR, while the TCRdb copy is restricted to in-frame clones and leaves out a portion. The table lists about 170,000 clones, roughly 88% of them singletons. The sequencing input was peripheral blood. Source of these receptors: a man older than 75 with COVID-19, enrolled during active disease.

The chain employs TRBV18 and TRBJ2-3; TRBD2 matches at 11 bases. V shed 3 bases, J shed 4 bases, and the junction held 18 bases outside the gene matches. CDR1 is KGHSH and CDR2 is LQKENI in the germline V gene. This CDR3 region has 20 residues. Here the CDR3 DNA reads TGTGCCAGCTCACCTCCAGTAGCGGGGGGGCTACGTCCTTGGGCAGATACGCAGTATTTT. Translated, it gives CASSPPVAGGLRPWADTQYF.

This rearrangement joins TRBV9 to TRBJ1-6; perhaps TRBD1 as D (6 bases). V was cut by 3 bases and J by 10 bases, with 14 bases left in between. Per germline, CDR1 SGDLS and CDR2 YYNGEE. This CDR3 contains 14 residues. CDR3 amino acids: CASSALDSRSPLHF. The CDR3 nucleotides are TGTGCCAGCAGCGCGCTGGACAGCCGGTCACCCCTCCACTTT.

The gene calls are TRBV6-2 or TRBV6-3 and TRBJ2-1, with no clear D. With 0 bases removed from V and 6 bases from J, the gap between germline ends came to 6 bases. In germline, CDR1 is MNHEY, CDR2 SVGEGT. CDR3 size: 13 residues. The CDR3 loop reads CASSYSNSNEQFF. The CDR3 nucleotides are TGTGCCAGCAGTTACTCCAATTCCAATGAGCAGTTCTTC.

This chain joins TRBV6-2 or TRBV6-3 and TRBJ1-5, with TRBD1 identical over 9 bases. The germline CDR1 and CDR2 sequences are MNHEY and SVGEGT. V shed 3 bases and J 0 bases; nucleotides not matched to a gene: 12. The CDR3 has 19 amino acids. DNA of the CDR3: TGTGCCAGCAGTTATTTACCGGGACAGGGAGCGCCTAGCAATCAGCCCCAGCATTTT. It is translated as CASSYLPGQGAPSNQPQHF.

This clone was observed once. The chain recombines TRBV5-1 with TRBJ2-3; TRBD1 matches at 9 bases. Germline CDR1 reads SGHRS; CDR2 reads YFSETQ. The CDR3 loop spans 16 amino acids. The V segment lost 4 bases and the J segment 4 bases; nucleotides outside the gene matches: 10. The CDR3 bases are TGCGCCAGCAGCCTACGAGGACAGGGGACGGCAGATACGCAGTATTTT. It encodes CASSLRGQGTADTQYF.

The chain employs TRBV7-2 and TRBJ2-7; D might be TRBD2 (5 bases). The CDR3 consists of 13 residues. Trimming took 5 bases from V and 5 from J, leaving 13 bases between them. Germline values: CDR1 SGHTA, CDR2 FQGNSA. CDR3 loop: CASSPRAGNEQYF. Here the CDR3 DNA reads TGTGCCAGCAGCCCTCGTGCGGGTAACGAGCAGTACTTC.

This clone is a singleton in its sample. The V gene is TRBV5-1, the J gene TRBJ2-3; no clear D gene. Trimming left V 0 bases short and J 0 bases short, with 8 bases between. Germline V gene lookup returns CDR1 SGHRS and CDR2 YFSETQ. This CDR3 contains 15 residues. The CDR3 nucleotides read TGCGCCAGCAGCTTGGCCGCGAAAAGCACAGATACGCAGTATTTT. Translation gives CASSLAAKSTDTQYF.

This rearrangement joins TRBV6-5 to TRBJ2-7; a weak D match, TRBD1 (6 bases). Trimming removed 4 bases at V and 2 bases at J, with 9 bases between. There are 13 residues in the CDR3. Germline CDR1 and CDR2: MNHEY and SVGAGI. The CDR3 loop reads CASSFDRPYEQYF. As DNA, the CDR3 is TGTGCCAGCAGTTTTGACAGGCCCTACGAGCAGTACTTC.

This chain uses TRBV6-2 or TRBV6-3 with TRBJ1-5; 7 nucleotides agree with TRBD1. CDR1 is MNHEY and CDR2 is SVGEGT in the germline V gene. V shed 2 bases, J shed 3 bases, and the junction held 7 bases outside the gene matches. The CDR3 totals 16 residues. The CDR3 DNA sequence: TGTGCCAGCAGTTACGGGGCACAGGGGCTCAATCAGCCCCAGCATTTT. This codes for CASSYGAQGLNQPQHF.

With respect to this clone: This sample also contains other DNA sequences that code for the same CDR3. The chain employs TRBV5-4 and TRBJ1-1; no clear D gene. Germline CDR1 and CDR2: SGHNT and YYREEE (reference sequence). V was trimmed by 4 bases and J by 3 bases, leaving 10 bases between them. The CDR3 extends over 13 amino acids. CDR3 region: CASSPTGDTEAFF. CDR3 DNA: TGTGCCAGCAGCCCGACGGGAGACACTGAAGCTTTCTTT.

The chain links TRBV7-2 to TRBJ1-3; D possibly corresponds to TRBD1 (6 bases). The length of the CDR3 is 14 residues. Trimming left V 3 bases short and J 5 bases short, with 11 bases between. Looked up from germline, CDR1 is SGHTA and CDR2 is FQGNSA. This CDR3 reads CASSLSGGRNTIYF. The CDR3 DNA follows: TGTGCCAGCAGCTTGAGCGGGGGGCGAAACACCATATATTTT. Looking up the rest from reference TRBV7-2 and TRBJ1-3 gives the full variable domain: GAGVSQSPSNKVTEKGKDVELRCDPISGHTALYWYRQSLGQGLEFLIYFQGNSAPDKSGLPSDRFSAERTGGSVSTLTIQRTQQEDSAVYLCASSLSGGRNTIYFGEGSWLTVV.

The gene calls are TRBV11-3 and TRBJ1-4; D not resolved. The germline V and J ends were trimmed by 5 bases and 11 bases, with 12 bases remaining between them. Germline V gives CDR1 SGHNT, CDR2 YENEEA. The CDR3 is made up of 12 amino acids. The CDR3 region has the DNA TGTGCCAGCAGCCTTTCTGTCCTCAAACTGTTTTTT. As protein: CASSLSVLKLFF.

This clone was seen only a few times. The chain recombines TRBV23-1 with TRBJ1-3; the D is unclear. TRBV23-1 is classed as an ORF, of uncertain function. Trimming took off 6 bases at V and 5 bases at J, with 11 bases between the two ends. The CDR3 runs to 13 residues. DNA of the CDR3: TGCGCCAGCAGCCTCGGGAGCCGAAACACCATATATTTT. The encoded protein is CASSLGSRNTIYF.

Concerning this clone itself: Compared with germline, one end of the junction differs, possibly owing to a read error. This chain joins TRBV12-3 or TRBV12-4 and TRBJ2-5; D is ambiguous. CDR3 size: 11 residues. Here the CDR3 DNA reads TGTGCCAGCAGTCACACGGAGACCCAATACTTC. Its protein product is CASSHTETQYF.

This clone has only a few counts. The chain links TRBV5-1 to TRBJ2-3; TRBD2 aligns across 12 bases. The CDR3 spans 18 residues. Germline CDR1 reads SGHRS; CDR2 reads YFSETQ. J was trimmed by 0 bases and V by 4 bases; bases with no gene match: 9. The CDR3 nucleotides are TGCGCCAGCAGCGCTTCTAGCGGGGGGGCACTGAGCACAGATACGCAGTATTTT. Protein product: CASSASSGGALSTDTQYF.

The chain employs TRBV28 and TRBJ2-7, with 8 positions matching TRBD1. The CDR3 is 13 residues long. V lost 5 bases to trimming and J lost 3 bases; unmatched junction nucleotides: 3. Per the germline V gene, CDR1 is MDHEN and CDR2 is SYDVKM. CDR3 in amino acids: CASSDRGGYEQYF. The DNA for the CDR3 is TGTGCCAGCAGTGACAGGGGCGGCTACGAGCAGTACTTC.

The chain has TRBV2 and TRBJ1-5; D gene unclear. The germline V gene encodes CDR1 SNHLY and CDR2 FYNNEI. Trimming shortened V by 2 bases and J by 0 bases, and 5 bases separated the two germline ends. CDR3 length equals 14 residues. CDR3 sequence reads: CASSETSSNQPQHF. CDR3 nucleotide sequence: TGTGCCAGCAGTGAAACCAGTAGCAATCAGCCCCAGCATTTT.

V usage is TRBV28 and J usage is TRBJ2-3; 7 bases map to TRBD1. Germline values: CDR1 MDHEN, CDR2 SYDVKM. V lost 6 bases, J lost 4 bases, and 10 bases stayed unmatched. The CDR3 runs 15 residues. As DNA, the CDR3 is TGTGCCAGCAGCCAGCCGGAAGGGGGCCCAGATACGCAGTATTTT. Translation: CASSQPEGGPDTQYF.

CDR3 sequence: CAIAPGQVTTGELFF. CDR3 nucleotide sequence: TGTGCCATCGCCCCGGGACAGGTGACCACCGGGGAGCTGTTTTTT. This chain joins TRBV10-3 and TRBJ2-2; TRBD1 matches 8 bases. Germline V lookup: CDR1 ENHRY, CDR2 SYGVKD. The CDR3 has 15 residues. The V and J ends lost 8 bases and 4 bases, in that order; junction bases with no gene match: 9.

The chain combines TRBV19 with TRBJ1-4; D is ambiguous. CDR3 length: 16 residues. Germline V CDR1 and CDR2: LNHDA, SQIVND (reference sequence). V was trimmed by 6 bases and J by 0 bases, leaving 14 bases between them. Here the CDR3 DNA reads TGTGCCAGTAGCCCTCAAGGAGCAGCAACTAATGAAAAACTGTTTTTT. Its protein is CASSPQGAATNEKLFF. Full variable domain (remainder filled in from reference TRBV19 and TRBJ1-4): DGGITQSPKYLFRKEGQNVTLSCEQNLNHDAMYWYRQDPGQGLRLIYYSQIVNDFQKGDIAEGYSVSREKKESFPLTVTSAQKNPTAFYLCASSPQGAATNEKLFFGSGTQLSVL.

The V and J genes are TRBV27 and TRBJ1-2, with 9 bases that match TRBD1. The CDR3 totals 17 residues. V trimming: 0 bases; J trimming: 4 bases; junction bases outside the gene matches: 9. Germline V CDR1 and CDR2: MNHEY, SMNVEV (reference sequence). CDR3 amino acids: CASSLSLGTGTFYGYTF. The CDR3 nucleotides read TGTGCCAGCAGTTTATCCCTTGGGACAGGGACCTTCTATGGCTACACCTTC.

V and J are TRBV18 and TRBJ1-1; 8 nucleotides match TRBD1. The germline gives CDR1 KGHSH, CDR2 LQKENI. The CDR3 loop spans 16 amino acids. With 2 bases clipped from V and 1 base from J, the junction kept 6 bases outside the gene matches. As DNA, the CDR3 is TGTGCCAGCTCACCAGACAGGGGCAAGGGGAACACTGAAGCTTTCTTT. Translating gives CASSPDRGKGNTEAFF.

The chain employs TRBV19 and TRBJ2-3; unclear D gene. Trimming took off 8 bases at V and 2 bases at J, with 11 bases between the two ends. This CDR3 has 13 amino acids. Germline V gives CDR1 LNHDA, CDR2 SQIVND (reference sequence). The CDR3 DNA reads as TGTGCCAGTCGTCCAGTCCTCACAGATACGCAGTATTTT. This gives the protein CASRPVLTDTQYF. Based on the CDR3 plus reference TRBV19 and TRBJ2-3, the full variable domain is DGGITQSPKYLFRKEGQNVTLSCEQNLNHDAMYWYRQDPGQGLRLIYYSQIVNDFQKGDIAEGYSVSREKKESFPLTVTSAQKNPTAFYLCASRPVLTDTQYFGPGTRLTVL.

This rearrangement joins TRBV2 to TRBJ2-1; D is perhaps TRBD2 (5 bases). Trimming took off 3 bases at V and 8 bases at J, with 11 bases between the two ends. The germline V gene has CDR1 SNHLY and CDR2 FYNNEI. There are 13 residues in the CDR3. The CDR3 DNA reads TGTGCCAGCAGTGATAACCCTAGCTATGAGCAGTTCTTC. Its protein product is CASSDNPSYEQFF.

This rearrangement joins TRBV29-1 to TRBJ2-3, with D tentatively TRBD1 (6 bases). V was trimmed by 0 bases and J by 1 base, leaving 20 bases between them. This CDR3 contains 18 residues. Germline loops: CDR1 SQVTM, CDR2 ANQGSEA. The CDR3, as DNA: TGCAGCGTTGAAGATTTTGGGTTTCAGGGGTATGGCACAGATACGCAGTATTTT. Protein product: CSVEDFGFQGYGTDTQYF.

The chain joins TRBV7-2 to TRBJ2-7, with 8 bases lining up with TRBD1. The CDR3 runs to 13 residues. Germline V lookup: CDR1 SGHTA, CDR2 FQGNSA. After removal of 5 bases from V and 11 bases from J, the junction contained 11 bases not matched to a gene. CDR3 protein: CASSTRQGAEKYF. The CDR3 nucleotides read TGTGCCAGCAGCACCCGGCAGGGGGCTGAAAAGTACTTC.

The chain uses TRBV7-9 and TRBJ2-5; 10 bases match TRBD1. This CDR3 is built from 14 residues. J was trimmed by 3 bases and V by 3 bases; bases with no gene match: 1. The germline gives CDR1 SEHNR, CDR2 FQNEAQ (reference sequence). The CDR3 nucleotides read TGTGCCAGCAGCTTCGGGACAGGGGAAGAGACCCAGTACTTC. Its protein is CASSFGTGEETQYF.